This is a list of T cell receptor beta chains from one sample in a study of Ad26.COV2.S vaccination and SARS-CoV-2 variants. TCRdb's table, derived via immunoSEQ multiplex PCR, lists solely in-frame clones and lacks some. The sample lists around 350,000 clones, about 85% occurring once. Sequences were derived from peripheral blood, sampled in a trial of Ad26.COV2.S vaccine versus placebo. The receptors originated from a person aged 18-60 years who received the Ad26.COV2.S COVID-19 vaccine or a placebo. The CDR3 runs from the conserved cysteine through the conserved F or W. A D gene is named only where the DNA matches it firmly. Some rows mark clone size as missing; the rest say once, few, many or name a class of expanded clone.

>TRBJ1-5|TRBV10-2|NA|TRBD1|19
TGCGCCAGCACCGATAGGGGACAGGGAGGACCGGTGGGCAATCAGCCCCAGCATTTT
CASTDRGQGGPVGNQPQHF
>TRBJ2-1|TRBV5-1|NA|NA|16
TGCGCCAGCAGCTTAGTTAGCGGCCCCTCGTACAATGAGCAGTTCTTC
CASSLVSGPSYNEQFF
>TRBJ1-5|TRBV5-6|NA|NA|16
TGTGCCAGCAGCCGCAGGACAGAGAGGGGGAATCAGCCCCAGCATTTT
CASSRRTERGNQPQHF
>TRBJ2-5|TRBV4-3|few|NA|16
TGCGCCAGCAGCCAAGGGGTGGCAGGGGGGAGGGAGACCCAGTACTTC
CASSQGVAGGRETQYF
>TRBJ2-1|TRBV19|NA|NA|16
TGTGCCAGTAGTTCCCGGACAGCCCTGTCCTACAATGAGCAGTTCTTC
CASSSRTALSYNEQFF
>TRBJ2-3|TRBV13|NA|NA|13
TGTGCCAGCAGCTTAGGCTTACAAGATACGCAGTATTTT
CASSLGLQDTQYF
>TRBJ2-7|TRBV7-2|NA|NA|13
TGTGCCAGCAGCTTAACCGTCCCCGGCGAGCAGTACTTC
CASSLTVPGEQYF
>TRBJ1-1|TRBV5-5|NA|TRBD1|14
TGTGCCAGCAGCCGTGACAGGGGAGACACTGAAGCTTTCTTT
CASSRDRGDTEAFF
>TRBJ2-1|TRBV5-1|NA|TRBD2|16
TGCGCCAGCAGCCTGGGAGGGACGAACTCCCCCAATGAGCAGTTCTTC
CASSLGGTNSPNEQFF
>TRBJ1-5|TRBV21-1|NA|NA|15
TGTGCCAGCAGCCCTCAGGGGGAGTTCAATCAGCCCCAGCATTTT
CASSPQGEFNQPQHF
>TRBJ2-5|TRBV18|NA|TRBD1|14
TGTGCCAGCTCACCACAAACAGGGGCTGAGACCCAGTACTTC
CASSPQTGAETQYF
>TRBJ2-2|TRBV2|NA|TRBD1|16
TGTGCCAGCAGAGCGGACAGGATGGCGAACACCGGGGAGCTGTTTTTT
CASRADRMANTGELFF
>TRBJ1-3|TRBV7-2|NA|NA|14
TGTGCCAGCAGCTCCCCCCACGCTGGAAACACCATATATTTT
CASSSPHAGNTIYF
>TRBJ2-7|TRBV7-8|NA|TRBD1|14
TGTGCCAGCAGCTCCCGGACAGGGACCTACGAGCAGTACTTC
CASSSRTGTYEQYF
>TRBJ2-7|TRBV2|once|TRBD1|13
TGTGCCAGCGTGGGACAGGGGGGGGATGGGCAGTACTTC
CASVGQGGDGQYF
>TRBJ2-5|TRBV5-1|NA|NA|15
TGCGCCAGCTCCTTAGTCTTGGGGGTGTCGGAGACCCAGTACTTC
CASSLVLGVSETQYF
>TRBJ1-5|TRBV2|few|TRBD1|14
TGTGCCAGCAGTGTGGGACAGCCCAATCAGCCCCAGCATTTT
CASSVGQPNQPQHF
>TRBJ2-7|TRBV28|NA|NA|13
TGTGCCAGCAGTTCTTACAGGGAAACCGAGCAGTACTTC
CASSSYRETEQYF
>TRBJ2-3|TRBV5-6|NA|TRBD2|17
TGTGCCAGCAGCTTGAGGGTTAGCGGGAGGTCAACAGATACGCAGTATTTT
CASSLRVSGRSTDTQYF
>TRBJ1-4|TRBV6-5|NA|NA|13
TGTGCCAGCATGGGAGCAACTAATGAAAAACTGTTTTTT
CASMGATNEKLFF
>TRBJ2-3|TRBV27|NA|NA|15
TGTGCCAGCAGTTTATTCCCAGAACACACAGATACGCAGTATTTT
CASSLFPEHTDTQYF
>TRBJ2-5|TRBV2|NA|TRBD2|18
TGTGCCAGCAGTGGCGGGACTAGCGGGGGTTTCCTCCAAGAGACCCAGTACTTC
CASSGGTSGGFLQETQYF
>TRBJ1-2|TRBV6-1|NA|TRBD1|15
TGTGCCAGCAGTGAAGGGACAGGGGGCGCCTATGGCTACACCTTC
CASSEGTGGAYGYTF
>TRBJ2-2|TRBV12-3/TRBV12-4|once|NA|13
TGTGCCAGCACAGTTTGGAGGTCCGGGGAGCTGTTTTTT
CASTVWRSGELFF
>TRBJ1-2|TRBV5-1|once|NA|13
TGCGCCAGCAGGCAAAACACAGGGTCTGGCTACACCTTC
CASRQNTGSGYTF
>TRBJ2-1|TRBV24-1|NA|NA|15
TGTGCCACCAGTGATTCGGGCAGGGAGGATAGGGAGCAGTTCTTC
CATSDSGREDREQFF
>TRBJ2-1|TRBV5-1|NA|NA|15
TGCGCCAGCAGCTTGGTCGGGGGCCTCTACAATGAGCAGTTCTTC
CASSLVGGLYNEQFF
>TRBJ2-2|TRBV2|NA|NA|16
TGTGCCAGCAGTGAGCGGGTCAGGGGATCCACCGGGGAGCTGTTTTTT
CASSERVRGSTGELFF
>TRBJ1-6|TRBV6-5|NA|NA|13
TGTGCCAGCTCCCAGAGATTTAATTCACCCCTCCACTTT
CASSQRFNSPLHF
>TRBJ1-4|TRBV28|NA|TRBD1|18
TGTGCCAGCAGTCTGTGGGACAGGGGGCTTTCGACTAATGAAAAACTGTTTTTT
CASSLWDRGLSTNEKLFF
>TRBJ2-7|TRBV7-9|few|NA|15
TGTGCCAGCAGCTCGGAAGCCGCTAGCTCCTACGAGCAGTACTTC
CASSSEAASSYEQYF
>TRBJ2-2|TRBV6-5|NA|TRBD2|13
TGTGCCAGCCCCCAAGCGGGAACCGGGGAGCTGTTTTTT
CASPQAGTGELFF
>TRBJ1-3|TRBV18|NA|TRBD1|16
TGTGCCAGCTCAGGTGGACAGGGTCGCTCTGGAAACACCATATATTTT
CASSGGQGRSGNTIYF
>TRBJ2-3|TRBV18|NA|TRBD1|17
TGTGCCAGCTCCCAAAAAGTAACAGGGGGCGGTGAAGATACGCAGTATTTT
CASSQKVTGGGEDTQYF
>TRBJ2-1|TRBV3-1/TRBV3-2|NA|NA|16
TGTGCCAGCGCGGTGCCAGGGGGGGGCTCCTACAATGAGCAGTTCTTC
CASAVPGGGSYNEQFF
>TRBJ2-5|TRBV7-9|NA|TRBD2|14
TGTGCCAGCAGCTTAACCGGGACTAGCGGGCCCCAGTACTTC
CASSLTGTSGPQYF
>TRBJ2-7|TRBV19|NA|NA|12
TGTGCCAGTAGTATAGGTGGGAGCGAGCAGTACTTC
CASSIGGSEQYF
>TRBJ1-6|TRBV9|NA|TRBD1|13
TGTGCCAGCAGGGGACAGGGCAACTCACCCCTCCACTTT
CASRGQGNSPLHF
>TRBJ1-1|TRBV15|NA|TRBD1|15
TGTGCCACCAGCAAAGGGGACAGGCCTAACACTGAAGCTTTCTTT
CATSKGDRPNTEAFF
>TRBJ2-1|TRBV9|many|NA|16
TGTGCCAGCAGCGCGAGGTACAGGGCCACCTACAATGAGCAGTTCTTC
CASSARYRATYNEQFF
>TRBJ1-5|TRBV5-8|NA|NA|15
TGTGCCAGCACCGGAACTATTAGGGTATGGCAGCCCCAGCATTTT
CASTGTIRVWQPQHF
>TRBJ2-3|TRBV7-2|NA|NA|14
TGTGCCAGCAGCTTAGATCCGGGGTGGGATACGCAGTATTTT
CASSLDPGWDTQYF
>TRBJ1-6|TRBV18|NA|TRBD1|14
TGTGCCAGCTCACCACTCGACAGGGATTCACCCCTCCACTTT
CASSPLDRDSPLHF
>TRBJ2-3|TRBV20-1|NA|NA|10
TGCAGTGCACTAGCTGGTACGCAGTATTTT
CSALAGTQYF
>TRBJ2-7|TRBV5-1|NA|NA|14
TGCGCCAGCAGCGTTACTGGGATGAGCTACGAGCAGTACTTC
CASSVTGMSYEQYF